This T cell receptor beta chain comes out of a study of T cell responses to AZD1222 COVID-19 vaccine (dated by TCRdb to about 2021). About the study as a whole: TCR sequencing covered some 240 trial participants: roughly 200 given two doses of AZD1222 and around 26 given two doses of MenACWY control vaccine. Trial participants were enrolled by age into 18-55, 56-69 and 70-plus year subgroups, with roughly 150, 30 and 60 TCR-sequenced participants respectively. Points the paper makes about the study in general: Participants were mostly white British, with more females than males. The authors suggested clonal diversity may have been underestimated. The whole spike protein was spanned by vaccine-associated CD4 TCRs, and dominant responses were seen in regions 160-218 and 743-854. The 56-69-year group was small, and its depth increase did not reach significance, likely because of low power. Reportedly, close to half of the unique spike-specific TCRs recognized epitopes lying outside the regions that are mutated in the B.1.351 and B.1.1.7 variants. Conclusions about previously exposed vaccinees are limited, since just a handful of AZD1222 recipients were seropositive for SARS-CoV-2 at baseline. No day 14 peak-response samples were available, so repertoires were characterized only after the peak T cell response. After two AZD1222 doses, both the breadth and the depth of spike-specific TCRs were significantly higher than at day 0 and than in MenACWY recipients.

About this clone itself: Its antigen remains unidentified. No base quality information exists; no much larger clone differs at one position.

The CDR3 regions of human TCRbeta chains were analyzed by immunosequencing. Turning to the authors' computational methods: TCRs in the repertoires were matched against a reference library of SARS-CoV-2-specific TCRs that had been generated with the MIRA antigen-specificity platform. Breadth was defined as the fraction of unique TCRs that were SARS-CoV-2-associated, and depth was defined as the fraction of total T cells that were SARS-CoV-2-associated. Using the MIRA data, each spike-specific TCR was assigned both to the spike region to which the TCR was reactive and to a CD4 or CD8 class. Log10-transformed breadth and depth values were compared by one-way ANOVA with Sidak's multiple comparisons tests. Not all clones reach the TCRdb copy of this immuneACCESS table, which keeps in-frame sequences only. Checked studies attribute under half of the gap to unresolved V genes and leave the rest unexplained. Clone size and V and J calls were adopted from that table, with D and trimming inferred from the DNA. A total of over 150,000 clones appear in this sample, roughly 93% of them only once. Of the sample, around 0.97% is held by the ten largest clones.

This sample's time point label indicates: about 28 days (+/-7) after the second vaccine dose. What the treatment or condition label conveys for this sample: meningococcal conjugate vaccine given as trial control. Vaccinee samples came from UK trials COV001 and COV002, including a single-blind randomized controlled phase 2/3 trial of AZD1222 (ChAdOx1 nCoV-19) in healthy adults. For TCRbeta chain sequencing, PBMC samples were collected from trial participants at day 0 and at day 28 after the second dose. V drops 1 base and J drops 3 bases, leaving 18 bases in between. Sequences GTSNPN (CDR1) and SVGIG (CDR2) are obtained from the germline V gene (reference sequence). Reading from cysteine to phenylalanine, the CDR3 counts 17 amino acids. Just the 51-base CDR3 DNA is kept, in frame starting at base 1.

This sequence originates from an adult who received the MenACWY meningococcal vaccine as a control. Sequences were derived from peripheral blood, sampled 28 days after the second dose of the MenACWY control vaccine. This sequence uses TRBV30 and TRBJ1-4, with the D segment identity uncertain. The DNA sequence is as follows: TGTGCCTGGAGTGGGGTGGGGAACCCGGGGTCTAATGAAAAACTGTTTTTT. Its protein product is CAWSGVGNPGSNEKLFF.